This T cell receptor (beta chain) derives from a study of T cell responses to AZD1222 COVID-19 vaccine. Study-level background: Analyses pooled second doses at about 4 or about 12 weeks. General observations from the study: Repertoires were obtained solely post-peak T cell response.

Germline loops: CDR1 MNHEY, CDR2 SVGEGT. The V and J ends lost 0 bases and 3 bases respectively, with 20 bases between them. The CDR3 is 18 residues long. As to this clone: What it binds is unknown.

Produced via immunoSEQ multiplex PCR; TCRdb's table is partial and in-frame only. This sample has about 97,000 clones, with around 83% found just once. The chain links TRBV6-2 or TRBV6-3 to TRBJ1-1; D remains ambiguous. The material was peripheral blood, obtained on day 0 of AZD1222 vaccination. The origin of this receptor is an adult in good health. The CDR3 loop reads CASSYSKSGMGRDTEAFF. The DNA for the CDR3 is TGTGCCAGCAGTTACTCGAAAAGCGGGATGGGGAGGGACACTGAAGCTTTCTTT.